A single sample is the source of the 31 T cell receptor beta chains below, sequenced in a study of blood T cell repertoires in COVID-19 (dated by TCRdb to the early 2020s). The library was generated by the immunoSEQ multiplex PCR assay. The immuneACCESS repertoire file appears here via TCRdb, limited to in-frame rearrangements. These files lack a portion of the clones; in checked studies, under half of the deficit traces to unresolved V genes, and the cause of the others is not known. The sample table records over 130,000 clones; roughly 84% of these occur just once. Jointly, the top ten make up under 4.5% of the sample. Sequenced: PBMCs or T cells enriched from blood (not recorded which). The receptors originated from a man between 50 and 59 years old in a cohort exposed to, infected with or recovered from COVID-19 (not recorded which).

This sequence joins TRBV7-2 and TRBJ2-3; TRBD2 is a possible D gene (5 bases). The V end was cut by 0 bases, the J end by 1 base, with 11 bases between. The CDR3 contains 16 residues. Germline V gives CDR1 SGHTA, CDR2 FQGNSA. The DNA for the CDR3 is TGTGCCAGCAGCTTAGCGCGGGCAGGTCGCACAGATACGCAGTATTTT. Encoded protein: CASSLARAGRTDTQYF.

The genes are TRBV28 and TRBJ1-5; weak D call: TRBD1 (6 bases). Germline CDR1 MDHEN, CDR2 SYDVKM. CDR3 length equals 12 residues. Trimming took 3 bases from V and 15 from J, leaving 15 bases between them. CDR3 sequence (DNA): TGTGCCAGCAGTTTGATGACAGGCTCAGGGCATTTT. Amino acid sequence: CASSLMTGSGHF.

The rearrangement uses TRBV11-3 and TRBJ2-1, with 8 bases lining up with TRBD1. The V and J ends lost 1 base and 9 bases, in that order; junction bases with no gene match: 5. The CDR3 loop spans 14 amino acids. CDR1 and CDR2 (germline): SGHNT, YENEEA. CDR3 residues: CASSLVQGGSEQFF. CDR3 bases: TGTGCCAGCAGCTTAGTACAGGGGGGTAGTGAGCAGTTCTTC.

This clone came up once. The V gene is TRBV30, the J gene TRBJ1-2; 7 nucleotides line up with TRBD1. This CDR3 is built from 12 residues. Germline V gene sequence: CDR1 GTSNPN, CDR2 SVGIG (reference sequence). J gave up 7 bases and V 3 bases, and 5 bases lay outside the gene matches. CDR3 region: CAWSWTGFGYTF. The CDR3 nucleotides read TGTGCCTGGAGCTGGACAGGCTTTGGCTACACCTTC.

This sequence joins TRBV6-5 and TRBJ1-1, with a possible D match to TRBD1 (6 bases). The CDR3 sequence is 11 residues long. Trimming removed 5 bases at V and 6 bases at J, with 7 bases between. Germline CDR1 reads MNHEY; CDR2 reads SVGAGI. The CDR3 protein is CASSKGAEAFF. The CDR3 bases are TGTGCCAGCAGTAAGGGGGCTGAAGCTTTCTTT.

The V call is TRBV19, the J call TRBJ1-5; no reliable D call. The CDR3 length is 12 residues. Germline values: CDR1 LNHDA, CDR2 SQIVND (reference sequence). V lost 7 bases and J lost 5, with 9 bases in between. The CDR3 nucleotides read TGTGCCAGTACCGGCGGGTATCAGCCCCAGCATTTT. Translated, it gives CASTGGYQPQHF.

V and J are TRBV5-1 and TRBJ1-3; TRBD1 agrees at 8 bases. CDR3 length: 17 amino acids. Germline V gene data show CDR1 as SGHRS and CDR2 as YFSETQ. J gave up 0 bases and V 0 bases, and 5 bases lay outside the gene matches. CDR3 in amino acids: CASSLVGRGLSGNTIYF. The CDR3 coding sequence is TGCGCCAGCAGCTTGGTGGGCAGGGGGCTCTCTGGAAACACCATATATTTT. The full variable domain, with the rest looked up from reference TRBV5-1 and TRBJ1-3, is KAGVTQTPRYLIKTRGQQVTLSCSPISGHRSVSWYQQTPGQGLQFLFEYFSETQRNKGNFPGRFSGRQFSNSRSEMNVSTLELGDSALYLCASSLVGRGLSGNTIYFGEGSWLTVV.

This clone was recorded only once. CDR3 sequence (DNA): TGTGCCAGCAGTTACTCGACAGGTTCTGGTTCACCCCTCCACTTT. Amino acid sequence: CASSYSTGSGSPLHF. The chain couples TRBV6-5 to TRBJ1-6; tentative D call: TRBD1 (6 bases). The CDR3 extends over 15 amino acids. Trimming pared 0 bases from V and 9 bases from J, leaving 12 bases between. Germline CDR1 is MNHEY and CDR2 is SVGAGI.

CDR3 amino acids: CASSISRGTGELFF. In DNA, the CDR3 is TGTGCCAGTAGTATATCCAGGGGCACCGGGGAGCTGTTTTTT. The V and J genes are TRBV19 and TRBJ2-2; possibly TRBD1 for D (6 bases). CDR1 is LNHDA and CDR2 is SQIVND in the germline V gene (reference sequence). There are 14 residues in the CDR3. The V and J ends lost 2 bases and 4 bases respectively, with 8 bases between them. Using reference TRBV19 and TRBJ2-2 for the parts outside the CDR3, the full variable domain is DGGITQSPKYLFRKEGQNVTLSCEQNLNHDAMYWYRQDPGQGLRLIYYSQIVNDFQKGDIAEGYSVSREKKESFPLTVTSAQKNPTAFYLCASSISRGTGELFFGEGSRLTVL.

The chain links TRBV19 to TRBJ2-1; no firm D call. Between the trimmed V and J ends, which lost 0 bases and 2 bases, there was a span of 8 bases. The CDR3 contains 15 residues. The germline V gene has CDR1 LNHDA and CDR2 SQIVND (reference sequence). This CDR3 is CASSIDPTAYNEQFF. The CDR3 coding sequence is TGTGCCAGTAGTATAGATCCCACAGCCTACAATGAGCAGTTCTTC.

The V and J genes are TRBV5-1 and TRBJ1-1; the match to TRBD1 covers 7 bases. Germline V gene data show CDR1 as SGHRS and CDR2 as YFSETQ. With 1 base clipped from V and 12 bases from J, the junction kept 6 bases outside the gene matches. The CDR3 spans 12 residues. For the CDR3, the DNA is TGCGCCAGCAGCTTGACAGGGGCTGTTCCTTTCTTT. Its protein is CASSLTGAVPFF.

The CDR3 spells CASSTGTGLNNEQFF. DNA of the CDR3: TGTGCCAGCAGCACTGGGACAGGACTTAACAATGAGCAGTTCTTC. The chain carries TRBV7-7 and TRBJ2-1; 8 nucleotides line up with TRBD1. The CDR3 has 15 amino acids. Looked up from germline, CDR1 is SSHAT and CDR2 is FNYEAQ (reference sequence). V lost 5 bases and J lost 5; bases outside the gene matches: 8.

The chain combines TRBV18 with TRBJ2-3; 8 nucleotides line up with TRBD2. The CDR3 totals 15 residues. The J segment lost 3 bases and the V segment lost 2 bases, leaving 4 bases of the junction unmatched. Germline CDR1 KGHSH, CDR2 LQKENI. CDR3 amino acids: CASSPAGGRTDTQYF. CDR3 DNA: TGTGCCAGCTCACCAGCGGGGGGCCGGACAGATACGCAGTATTTT.

The table lists this clone with a few counts. The V gene is TRBV7-9, the J gene TRBJ1-5; TRBD1 is a possible D gene (6 bases). Germline CDR1 reads SEHNR; CDR2 reads FQNEAQ (reference sequence). The V end lost 2 bases, the J end lost 6 bases, and 8 bases lay between the germline ends. There are 13 residues in the CDR3. The CDR3 region is CASSLQGGQPQHF. The CDR3 bases are TGTGCCAGCAGCTTACAAGGGGGTCAGCCCCAGCATTTT.

The rearrangement uses TRBV4-3 and TRBJ2-5; D gene ambiguous. Germline assignment: CDR1 LGHNA and CDR2 YSLEER. Deletions cut 0 bases from V and 2 bases from J, with 10 bases between. The CDR3 is 15 amino acids. CDR3 residues: CASSQDVGPQETQYF. The CDR3 DNA reads as TGCGCCAGCAGCCAAGATGTGGGCCCTCAAGAGACCCAGTACTTC.

This clone occurred once. The chain uses TRBV9 and TRBJ2-1, with D perhaps TRBD2 (7 bases). The V gene's germline CDR1 is SGDLS and CDR2 YYNGEE. CDR3 length: 19 amino acids. Trimming removed 4 bases from V and 9 bases from J, with 32 bases in between. CDR3 residues: CASSPQPGGPLHRSSEQFF. For the CDR3, the DNA is TGTGCCAGCAGCCCCCAACCGGGGGGCCCTCTCCACCGGTCGAGTGAGCAGTTCTTC.

The chain links TRBV5-1 to TRBJ1-1; D is unresolved. This CDR3 comprises 14 residues. Germline-derived CDR1 and CDR2 are SGHRS and YFSETQ. With 0 bases removed from V and 1 base from J, the gap between germline ends came to 7 bases. The CDR3 nucleotides read TGCGCCAGCAGCTTGGACAGCCGGAACACTGAAGCTTTCTTT. It translates to CASSLDSRNTEAFF.

The CDR3, as DNA: TGCGCCAGCAGTCAACCCTCGAACACCGGGGAGCTGTTTTTT. Its protein is CASSQPSNTGELFF. This sequence joins TRBV23-1 and TRBJ2-2; D gene unclear. TRBV23-1 is assigned to the ORF class and has an uncertain function. The CDR3 sequence is 14 residues long. V lost 2 bases and J 0 bases, leaving 4 bases between the germline ends.

The gene calls are TRBV29-1 and TRBJ1-1; TRBD1 might be the D (6 bases). CDR1 and CDR2 from the germline V gene are SQVTM and ANQGSEA. CDR3 length: 11 residues. V lost 4 bases, J lost 9 bases, and 12 bases lay in between. DNA for the CDR3: TGCAGCGTTGGGGGGCCGTCCCAAGCTTTCTTT. Translated: CSVGGPSQAFF.

V is TRBV21-1 and J is TRBJ2-5; the DNA was not used to check the table's D call, TRBD1. TRBV21-1 is a known pseudogene. The CDR3 extends over 15 amino acids. Here the CDR3 DNA reads TGTGCCAGCAGCTTCCGGGACAGGGGGCAAGAGACCCAGTACTTC. Translated, it gives CASSFRDRGQETQYF.

The chain employs TRBV10-3 and TRBJ1-2; unclear D gene. V lost 2 bases to trimming and J lost 10 bases, with 8 bases between them. This CDR3 has 11 residues. CDR1 is ENHRY, CDR2 SYGVKD, per germline. CDR3 in amino acids: CAISEGLAYTF. CDR3 DNA sequence: TGTGCCATCAGTGAGGGCCTTGCCTACACCTTC.

The chain carries TRBV30 and TRBJ1-3; D gene ambiguous. This CDR3 region has 12 residues. With 0 bases removed from V and 6 bases from J, the gap between germline ends came to 6 bases. Germline V gene data show CDR1 as GTSNPN and CDR2 as SVGIG (reference sequence). The CDR3, as DNA: TGTGCCTGGAGTGTGAGGGTAAACACCATATATTTT. This sequence encodes CAWSVRVNTIYF.

The chain has TRBV6-2 or TRBV6-3 and TRBJ1-1; D ambiguous. V lost 7 bases and J 4 bases, leaving 16 bases between the germline ends. The germline V gene encodes CDR1 MNHEY and CDR2 SVGEGT. The CDR3 is made up of 14 amino acids. The CDR3, as DNA: TGTGCCAGCACCCCCAAGCGGTTTCGCACTGAAGCTTTCTTT. Translating it yields CASTPKRFRTEAFF.

The table lists this clone with a count of one. The rearrangement joins TRBV29-1 to TRBJ2-1; 10 bases line up with TRBD2. V shed 7 bases and J 6 bases; nucleotides not matched to a gene: 9. This CDR3 comprises 14 residues. The germline V gene has CDR1 SQVTM and CDR2 ANQGSEA. DNA of the CDR3: TGCAGCGCAAATCTAGCGGGAGTTTCCAATGAGCAGTTCTTC. It specifies CSANLAGVSNEQFF.

The CDR3 reads CASSQEGSGRRTGELFF. As DNA, the CDR3 is TGCGCCAGCAGCCAAGAAGGCAGCGGGAGACGCACCGGGGAGCTGTTTTTT. This chain connects TRBV4-1 to TRBJ2-2; 8 nucleotides align to TRBD2. The CDR3 extends over 17 amino acids. Trimming took 0 bases from V and 4 from J; bases not matched to a gene: 7. Germline CDR1 MGHRA, CDR2 YSYEKL.

V is TRBV6-6 and J is TRBJ2-7; D is undetermined. CDR3 length equals 14 residues. Germline V gene data show CDR1 as MNHNY and CDR2 as SVGAGI (reference sequence). Trimming took 8 bases from V and 2 from J, leaving 16 bases between them. The CDR3, as DNA: TGTGCCAGCGAAAGCAGACAAAATACCTACGAGCAGTACTTC. This codes for CASESRQNTYEQYF.

CDR3 in amino acids: CASRRDRGGEKLFF. The CDR3 nucleotides are TGTGCCAGCAGGCGCGACAGGGGCGGAGAAAAACTGTTTTTT. V usage is TRBV6-5 and J usage is TRBJ1-4, with 8 bases matching TRBD1. Germline-derived CDR1 and CDR2 are MNHEY and SVGAGI. This CDR3 has 14 residues. V dropped 6 bases and J dropped 8; count of bases not matched to a gene: 8.

V and J are TRBV6-5 and TRBJ1-6; 8 nucleotides match TRBD1. The CDR3 is 14 residues long. The V gene end was trimmed by 4 bases and the J gene end by 9 bases; junction bases not matched to a gene: 5. Germline lookup yields CDR1 MNHEY and CDR2 SVGAGI. This CDR3 reads CASSFLTGASPLHF. The CDR3 bases are TGTGCCAGCAGTTTCCTGACAGGGGCTTCACCCCTCCACTTT.

This clone was observed a few times. The V call is TRBV28, the J call TRBJ1-2; 7 nucleotides align to TRBD1. The germline CDR1 and CDR2 sequences are MDHEN and SYDVKM. The CDR3 sequence is 16 residues long. Losses at the gene ends were 4 bases for V and 3 bases for J; bases not matched to a gene: 11. CDR3 in amino acids: CASSSPGQLGDYGYTF. In DNA, the CDR3 is TGTGCCAGCAGTTCCCCGGGACAGTTGGGGGACTATGGCTACACCTTC.

The V gene is TRBV18, the J gene TRBJ2-3; 9 nucleotides agree with TRBD1. CDR3 size: 15 residues. Germline V lookup: CDR1 KGHSH, CDR2 LQKENI. V gave up 5 bases and J gave up 3 bases; unmatched junction bases: 6. CDR3: CASSAGQGRTDTQYF. The CDR3, as DNA: TGTGCCAGCTCAGCCGGACAGGGGAGGACAGATACGCAGTATTTT. Supplemented by reference TRBV18 and TRBJ2-3, the full variable domain reads NAGVMQNPRHLVRRRGQEARLRCSPMKGHSHVYWYRQLPEEGLKFMVYLQKENIIDESGMPKERFSAEFPKEGPSILRIQQVVRGDSAAYFCASSAGQGRTDTQYFGPGTRLTVL.

The chain links TRBV4-1 to TRBJ2-1; TRBD1 matches at 7 bases. Germline V CDR1 and CDR2: MGHRA, YSYEKL. The CDR3 extends over 15 amino acids. V lost 4 bases to trimming and J lost 12 bases; unmatched junction nucleotides: 15. DNA of the CDR3: TGCGCCAGCAGCCCTGACAGGGCCGGAGTTTTAGCGCAGTTCTTC. This gives the protein CASSPDRAGVLAQFF.